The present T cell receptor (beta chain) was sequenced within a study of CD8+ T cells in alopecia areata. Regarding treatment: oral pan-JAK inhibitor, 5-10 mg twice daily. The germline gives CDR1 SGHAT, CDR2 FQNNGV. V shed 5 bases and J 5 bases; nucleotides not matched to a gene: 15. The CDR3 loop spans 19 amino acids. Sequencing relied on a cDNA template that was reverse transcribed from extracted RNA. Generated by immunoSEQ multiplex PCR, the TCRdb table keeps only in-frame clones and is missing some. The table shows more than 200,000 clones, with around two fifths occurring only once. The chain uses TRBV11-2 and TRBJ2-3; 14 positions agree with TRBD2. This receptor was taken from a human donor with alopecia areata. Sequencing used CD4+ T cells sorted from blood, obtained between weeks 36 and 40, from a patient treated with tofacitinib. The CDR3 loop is CASSVRAMVGTSGRDTQYF. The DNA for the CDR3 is TGTGCCAGCAGCGTTCGGGCAATGGTTGGGACTAGCGGGAGAGATACGCAGTATTTT.